This entry lists 17 T cell receptor beta chains sequenced from one sample in a study of memory B cells and T cells in multiple sclerosis. Assay: immunoSEQ multiplex PCR; the TCRdb copy retains only in-frame clones and omits some. Here the sample spans 11,000 or so clones, roughly 81% being singletons. Separate sequencing covered autoproliferating (CFSE-dim) and non-proliferating (CFSE-high) T cells from stimulus-free culture. Replicate wells were pooled after around seven days of stimulus-free culture of under 5.5x10^7 CFSE-labeled PBMCs. These receptors have no known antigen. The sample taken for sequencing was PBMCs from blood kept in culture. These receptors were collected from a human donor with multiple sclerosis.

The chain combines TRBV5-1 with TRBJ1-6, with 9 bases matching TRBD1. This CDR3 contains 16 residues. The V segment lost 4 bases and the J segment 2 bases; nucleotides outside the gene matches: 4. The germline gives CDR1 SGHRS, CDR2 YFSETQ. For the CDR3, the DNA is TGCGCCAGCAGCATCGACAGGGGGGCCTATAATTCACCCCTCCACTTT. Translation gives CASSIDRGAYNSPLHF.

Only a few counts were recorded for this clone. This chain connects TRBV11-2 to TRBJ1-1, with D unresolved. V lost 1 base and J lost 2, with 11 bases in between. Looked up from germline, CDR1 is SGHAT and CDR2 is FQNNGV. The CDR3 length is 15 residues. CDR3 region: CASSLVSGINTEAFF. CDR3 DNA: TGTGCCAGCAGCTTAGTATCGGGGATTAACACTGAAGCTTTCTTT. Combining the CDR3 with reference TRBV11-2 and TRBJ1-1 gives the whole variable domain EAGVAQSPRYKIIEKRQSVAFWCNPISGHATLYWYQQILGQGPKLLIQFQNNGVVDDSQLPKDRFSAERLKGVDSTLKIQPAKLEDSAVYLCASSLVSGINTEAFFGQGTRLTVV.

V is TRBV28 and J is TRBJ1-2; TRBD1 matches at 7 bases. Per the germline V gene, CDR1 is MDHEN and CDR2 is SYDVKM. The CDR3 runs to 15 residues. The trim removed 4 bases at V and 0 bases at J, leaving 5 bases unmatched. Here the CDR3 DNA reads TGTGCCAGCAGTTCCGGGACAGCTCCTAACTATGGCTACACCTTC. Translation: CASSSGTAPNYGYTF.

CDR3 bases: TGTGCCAGCAGCGCGGGACTAGCGGTCACAGATACGCAGTATTTT. Translating it yields CASSAGLAVTDTQYF. The chain links TRBV9 to TRBJ2-3, with 11 bases identical to TRBD2. The V gene's germline CDR1 is SGDLS and CDR2 YYNGEE. The V and J ends lost 3 bases and 2 bases, in that order; junction bases with no gene match: 2. The CDR3 extends over 15 amino acids.

The gene calls are TRBV5-4 and TRBJ1-2; D unclear. The CDR3 covers 12 residues. The V and J ends lost 1 base and 4 bases respectively, with 5 bases between them. Per germline, CDR1 SGHNT and CDR2 YYREEE (reference sequence). CDR3 bases: TGTGCCAGCAGCTTGCACGGCTATGGCTACACCTTC. This encodes CASSLHGYGYTF. The full variable domain, rest sourced from reference TRBV5-4 and TRBJ1-2, is ETGVTQSPTHLIKTRGQQVTLRCSSQSGHNTVSWYQQALGQGPQFIFQYYREEENGRGNFPPRFSGLQFPNYSSELNVNALELDDSALYLCASSLHGYGYTFGSGTRLTVV.

J is TRBJ1-3 and V is TRBV10-3, with D hard to call. This CDR3 comprises 15 residues. Germline V gene sequence: CDR1 ENHRY, CDR2 SYGVKD. The V and J ends lost 5 bases and 4 bases respectively, with 15 bases between them. In DNA form, the CDR3 reads TGTGCCATCAGTCCGGGCCTAGCGTGGGGAAACACCATATATTTT. Translating it yields CAISPGLAWGNTIYF.

The V gene is TRBV28, the J gene TRBJ1-3, with D possibly being TRBD1 (5 bases). This CDR3 comprises 19 residues. Germline CDR1 MDHEN, CDR2 SYDVKM. V was trimmed by 5 bases and J by 0 bases, leaving 23 bases between them. CDR3 protein: CASSPGPGVLLLSGNTIYF. The DNA of the CDR3 is TGTGCCAGCAGTCCCGGACCGGGGGTCCTCCTACTCTCTGGAAACACCATATATTTT.

J is TRBJ2-5 and V is TRBV7-3, with D possibly matching TRBD1 (5 bases). The V gene's germline CDR1 is SGHTA and CDR2 FQGTGA. V was trimmed by 2 bases and J by 4 bases, leaving 8 bases between them. This CDR3 is built from 13 residues. The CDR3 DNA reads as TGTGCCAGCAGCTTATCAGGGCGAGAGACCCAGTACTTC. Translation gives CASSLSGRETQYF.

This rearrangement joins TRBV7-8 to TRBJ2-7; D ambiguous. Looked up from germline, CDR1 is SGHVS and CDR2 is FQNEAQ. This CDR3 region has 13 residues. Trimming cost V 1 base and J 4 bases, with 8 bases left between them. The CDR3 DNA reads as TGTGCCAGCAGCTTAGTTGTAGGATACGAGCAGTACTTC. As protein: CASSLVVGYEQYF.

The chain joins TRBV7-9 to TRBJ1-2, with D hard to call. Trimming removed 0 bases at V and 4 bases at J, with 9 bases between. Germline assignment: CDR1 SEHNR and CDR2 FQNEAQ (reference sequence). CDR3 length: 14 residues. CDR3 DNA sequence: TGTGCCAGCAGCTTAGCGTCGGGAGGCTATGGCTACACCTTC. As protein: CASSLASGGYGYTF.

The rearrangement uses TRBV28 and TRBJ1-1; 7 positions agree with TRBD1. This CDR3 spans 13 amino acids. J lost 4 bases, V lost 6 bases, and 5 bases had no gene match. From germline, CDR1 is MDHEN and CDR2 SYDVKM. The CDR3 coding sequence is TGTGCCAGCAGACCAGGGGGGCCCACTGAAGCTTTCTTT. This encodes CASRPGGPTEAFF.

The rearrangement joins TRBV25-1 to TRBJ2-1, with no clear D. Germline-derived CDR1 and CDR2 are MGHDK and SYGVNS. Trimming cost V 4 bases and J 5 bases, with 15 bases left between them. The CDR3 runs to 15 residues. In nucleotides, the CDR3 is TGTGCCAGCAGTGCGACCCGCGGAACTAACAATGAGCAGTTCTTC. Translated, it gives CASSATRGTNNEQFF.

A note on this clone: A read error may account for a junction end that differs from germline. The chain employs TRBV11-1 and TRBJ2-7, with D perhaps matching TRBD2 (6 bases). CDR3 size: 12 residues. Germline CDR1 and CDR2: SGHAT and FQDESV (reference sequence). The DNA of the CDR3 is TGTGCCAGCAGCCAGCCCGGGGGATCTTGGTCCTTC. This sequence encodes CASSQPGGSWSF.

This clone came up a few times. The chain uses TRBV28 and TRBJ1-2, with 8 bases fitting TRBD1. CDR3 length: 13 amino acids. J lost 4 bases, V lost 8 bases, and 6 bases had no gene match. In germline, CDR1 is MDHEN, CDR2 SYDVKM. This CDR3 is CASQGAQVYGYTF. DNA for the CDR3: TGTGCCAGCCAGGGGGCGCAGGTCTATGGCTACACCTTC.

The chain combines TRBV19 with TRBJ2-7; D may correspond to TRBD1 or TRBD2 (5 bases each). Trimming pared 1 base from V and 1 base from J, leaving 8 bases between. CDR3 size: 14 residues. Germline V gene data show CDR1 as LNHDA and CDR2 as SQIVND (reference sequence). Here the CDR3 reads CASSIVGGSYEQYF. CDR3 sequence (DNA): TGTGCCAGTAGTATAGTTGGGGGATCCTACGAGCAGTACTTC.

The V call is TRBV18, the J call TRBJ2-7, with D perhaps TRBD2 (6 bases). V was cut by 2 bases and J by 5 bases, with 13 bases left in between. The CDR3 spans 14 residues. The germline V gene encodes CDR1 KGHSH and CDR2 LQKENI. CDR3 DNA: TGTGCCAGCTCACCAGGTTTACGGGGGAACGAGCAGTACTTC. Protein sequence: CASSPGLRGNEQYF.

The chain recombines TRBV4-1 with TRBJ1-4; no definite D call. The CDR3 runs 16 residues. V was trimmed by 1 base and J by 8 bases, leaving 17 bases between them. Germline V gives CDR1 MGHRA, CDR2 YSYEKL. The CDR3 spells CASSQVRFLEDEKLFF. In DNA, the CDR3 is TGCGCCAGCAGCCAAGTGCGGTTCTTAGAGGACGAAAAACTGTTTTTT.